Following are 26 T cell receptor beta chains from one sample sequenced in a study of PD-L1 blockade in urothelial cancer. Assay: immunoSEQ multiplex PCR; the TCRdb copy retains only in-frame clones and omits some. Altogether 45,000 to 50,000 clones are present, about 81% being singletons, with the ten largest covering approximately 1.7%. The time point is: pretreatment peripheral blood. The sequencing here drew on PBMCs, taken around atezolizumab (anti-PD-L1) treatment. Source of these receptors: a man aged 45-65 years with urothelial cancer.

The chain uses TRBV7-9 and TRBJ2-4; perhaps TRBD2 as D (5 bases). Deletions cut 3 bases from V and 8 bases from J, with 11 bases between. The germline V gene encodes CDR1 SEHNR and CDR2 FQNEAQ (reference sequence). The CDR3 totals 13 residues. Written as DNA, the CDR3 is TGTGCCAGCAGCTTCTATCCGGAGGACATTCAGTACTTC. Protein sequence: CASSFYPEDIQYF.

The DNA of the CDR3 is TGTGCCAGCAGCGCAGGGACTAGGGAATACCGAAGCTCCTACAATGAGCAGTTCTTC. Translated: CASSAGTREYRSSYNEQFF. V gene TRBV5-6 combines with J gene TRBJ2-1, with 8 nucleotides matching TRBD2. This CDR3 spans 19 amino acids. V lost 4 bases, J lost 0 bases, and 15 bases stayed unmatched. Per germline, CDR1 SGHDT and CDR2 YYEEEE.

This chain joins TRBV29-1 and TRBJ2-5; 7 bases align to TRBD2. The CDR3 is made up of 14 amino acids. J lost 5 bases, V lost 7 bases, and 13 bases had no gene match. Germline CDR1 reads SQVTM; CDR2 reads ANQGSEA. CDR3 bases: TGCAGCGCCCAAGGGGAGGGCCTAACCGAGACCCAGTACTTC. As protein: CSAQGEGLTETQYF.

This chain links TRBV7-9 with TRBJ2-1, with D perhaps matching TRBD2 (6 bases). CDR1 is SEHNR, CDR2 FQNEAQ, per germline (reference sequence). V shed 4 bases and J shed 4 bases, with 20 bases lying between them. This CDR3 contains 17 residues. The CDR3 region is CASSSQVGGEGYNEQFF. CDR3 nucleotide sequence: TGTGCCAGCAGCTCACAGGTCGGGGGAGAGGGTTACAATGAGCAGTTCTTC.

The J gene is TRBJ1-4, the V gene TRBV2; TRBD1 agrees at 8 bases. CDR3 length equals 14 residues. The germline V gene has CDR1 SNHLY and CDR2 FYNNEI. V dropped 6 bases and J dropped 7; count of bases not matched to a gene: 7. The CDR3 coding sequence is TGTGCCAGCAGGGACGGGACAGGCTTTGAAAAACTGTTTTTT. It yields the protein CASRDGTGFEKLFF.

The chain recombines TRBV6-5 with TRBJ1-5, with D tentatively TRBD1 (5 bases). V lost 5 bases and J lost 0, with 11 bases in between. Germline loops: CDR1 MNHEY, CDR2 SVGAGI. The CDR3 spans 15 residues. The CDR3 is CASSRTHYSNQPQHF. CDR3 coding DNA: TGTGCCAGCAGTCGGACACATTATAGCAATCAGCCCCAGCATTTT.

The gene calls are TRBV18 and TRBJ1-1; tentatively, D is TRBD1 (6 bases). Germline V gives CDR1 KGHSH, CDR2 LQKENI. The CDR3 is 15 amino acids. V lost 0 bases to trimming and J lost 8 bases, with 16 bases between them. The CDR3 loop is CASSPPRTGRGEAFF. The CDR3 bases are TGTGCCAGCTCACCACCTCGAACAGGGAGGGGAGAAGCTTTCTTT.

The table lists this clone with a few counts. The CDR3 sequence is CASLGGPANTEAFF. DNA of the CDR3: TGCGCCAGCCTGGGAGGCCCGGCTAACACTGAAGCTTTCTTT. V gene TRBV5-1 combines with J gene TRBJ1-1; D is unclear. Deletions cut 7 bases from V and 2 bases from J, with 15 bases between. The CDR3 is made up of 14 amino acids. Looked up from germline, CDR1 is SGHRS and CDR2 is YFSETQ.

The chain links TRBV28 to TRBJ1-2; 11 bases are a match to TRBD1. This CDR3 comprises 13 residues. The V gene's germline CDR1 is MDHEN and CDR2 SYDVKM. V lost 8 bases, J lost 2 bases, and 1 base stayed unmatched. The CDR3 region has the DNA TGTGCCAGCCGGACAGGGGGCAACTATGGCTACACCTTC. Its protein is CASRTGGNYGYTF.

This rearrangement joins TRBV10-3 to TRBJ1-1, with TRBD1 identical over 8 bases. The CDR3 is made up of 13 amino acids. V gave up 6 bases and J gave up 5 bases; unmatched junction bases: 5. Germline V gives CDR1 ENHRY, CDR2 SYGVKD. Here the CDR3 DNA reads TGTGCCATCAGGGACAGGGACGCGACTGAAGCTTTCTTT. Amino acid sequence: CAIRDRDATEAFF.

The V call is TRBV28, the J call TRBJ1-2; D unclear. The V and J ends lost 5 bases and 6 bases respectively, with 13 bases between them. The CDR3 contains 13 residues. Germline-derived CDR1 and CDR2 are MDHEN and SYDVKM. In DNA form, the CDR3 reads TGTGCCAGCAGTCGCCTGGCTAGGCATGGCTACACCTTC. This translates into CASSRLARHGYTF.

This clone was counted only a few times. The V call is TRBV13, the J call TRBJ2-3; no firm D call. CDR3 length: 11 residues. Germline V CDR1 and CDR2: PRHDT, FYEKMQ (reference sequence). V dropped 5 bases and J dropped 5 bases, with 5 bases sitting between them. This CDR3 is CASSPKDTQYF. The DNA for the CDR3 is TGTGCCAGCAGCCCCAAAGATACGCAGTATTTT.

The CDR3 loop is CASRDSSGANVLTF. CDR3 bases: TGTGCCAGCAGGGACAGCTCTGGGGCCAACGTCCTGACTTTC. This chain links TRBV14 with TRBJ2-6, with a tentative D call TRBD1 (6 bases). CDR1 SGHDN and CDR2 FVKESK come from the germline V gene. V was cut by 6 bases and J by 0 bases, with 6 bases left in between. The CDR3 loop spans 14 amino acids.

The chain uses TRBV30 and TRBJ1-5; 7 bases fit TRBD1. Trimming at V came to 5 bases and at J to 7 bases, leaving 8 bases not matched to a gene. The length of the CDR3 is 13 residues. Looked up from germline, CDR1 is GTSNPN and CDR2 is SVGIG (reference sequence). CDR3 region: CAWGRGGGQPQHF. As DNA, the CDR3 is TGTGCCTGGGGGCGAGGGGGCGGCCAGCCCCAGCATTTT. Together with reference TRBV30 and TRBJ1-5, the CDR3 gives the full variable domain: SQTIHQWPATLVQPVGSPLSLECTVEGTSNPNLYWYRQAAGRGLQLLFYSVGIGQISSEVPQNLSASRPQDRQFILSSKKLLLSDSGFYLCAWGRGGGQPQHFGDGTRLSIL.

For the CDR3, the DNA is TGTGCCAGCAGTTACTCCCGGGGGGTTCAAGATACGCAGTATTTT. Translated, it gives CASSYSRGVQDTQYF. V gene TRBV6-5 combines with J gene TRBJ2-3, with 7 bases that match TRBD2. CDR1 MNHEY and CDR2 SVGAGI come from the germline V gene. The CDR3 has 15 amino acids. The ends lost 0 bases at V and 5 bases at J; junction bases unmatched: 5.

V gene TRBV7-8 combines with J gene TRBJ2-5; 12 positions agree with TRBD2. CDR3 length: 17 residues. CDR1 and CDR2 from the germline V gene are SGHVS and FQNEAQ. Unmatched junction bases numbered 12, after V lost 6 bases and J lost 4 bases. CDR3 in DNA: TGTGCCAGCAGAAGGACTAGCGGGATTGCGGGGTCAGAGACCCAGTACTTC. Translated: CASRRTSGIAGSETQYF.

The V gene is TRBV5-1, the J gene TRBJ2-3; a weak D match, TRBD1 (5 bases). The CDR3 length is 15 residues. Trimming took 6 bases from V and 0 from J, leaving 14 bases between them. The germline V gene encodes CDR1 SGHRS and CDR2 YFSETQ. The CDR3 region is CASNSAGPSTDTQYF. For the CDR3, the DNA is TGCGCCAGCAATTCGGCAGGGCCAAGCACAGATACGCAGTATTTT.

V is TRBV7-2 and J is TRBJ2-2, with 8 nucleotides matching TRBD2. This CDR3 is 15 amino acids long. With 6 bases clipped from V and 7 bases from J, the junction kept 10 bases outside the gene matches. Germline values: CDR1 SGHTA, CDR2 FQGNSA. As DNA, the CDR3 is TGTGCCAGCAGGATAGGCGGGAGGTGGGACGGGGAGCTGTTTTTT. As protein: CASRIGGRWDGELFF.

V usage is TRBV20-1 and J usage is TRBJ2-3; D is unclear. There are 10 residues in the CDR3. Trimming cost V 3 bases and J 9 bases, with 7 bases left between them. Germline V gene data show CDR1 as DFQATT and CDR2 as SNEGSKA (reference sequence). The CDR3 region is CSASRVTQYF. As DNA, the CDR3 is TGCAGTGCTAGTCGTGTCACGCAGTATTTT.

This rearrangement joins TRBV27 to TRBJ1-1; 7 positions agree with TRBD1. The CDR3 totals 14 residues. Per germline, CDR1 MNHEY and CDR2 SMNVEV (reference sequence). V was pared by 4 bases and J by 1 base, with 3 bases of the junction left unmatched. This chain's CDR3 is CASSWGTENTEAFF. DNA for the CDR3: TGTGCCAGCAGTTGGGGGACAGAGAACACTGAAGCTTTCTTT.

Comments on this clone: Germline is not matched at one junction end, which may reflect a read error. CDR3 bases: TGTGCCAGCAGCGTATATGAGCGGGAGACAGGTACGCAGTATTTT. It encodes CASSVYERETGTQYF. The V call is TRBV9, the J call TRBJ2-3; 8 positions agree with TRBD2. This CDR3 is 15 amino acids long. Germline values: CDR1 SGDLS, CDR2 YYNGEE.

This clone was recorded only once. The chain couples TRBV28 to TRBJ2-2, with D possibly matching TRBD2 (6 bases). This CDR3 region has 18 residues. The germline V and J ends were trimmed by 4 bases and 4 bases, with 22 bases remaining between them. Germline V gene sequence: CDR1 MDHEN, CDR2 SYDVKM. The CDR3 here is CASSSPEPTGVGTGELFF. Written as DNA, the CDR3 is TGTGCCAGCAGTTCCCCAGAACCGACGGGGGTGGGCACCGGGGAGCTGTTTTTT.

The genes are TRBV4-1 and TRBJ2-2; D gene uncertain. Deletions cut 4 bases from V and 0 bases from J, with 9 bases between. CDR1 MGHRA and CDR2 YSYEKL come from the germline V gene. CDR3 length: 15 residues. CDR3 residues: CASSPHGSNTGELFF. The CDR3, as DNA: TGCGCCAGCAGCCCCCACGGTTCGAACACCGGGGAGCTGTTTTTT.

Concerning this clone itself: At one of its ends the junction is not consistent with the germline gene, which may arise from a read error. The genes are TRBV5-6 and TRBJ2-7; 9 positions match TRBD1. Germline V CDR1 and CDR2: SGHDT, YYEEEE. This CDR3 spans 14 amino acids. CDR3 nucleotide sequence: TGTGCCAGCAGATTGGCTGGGACAGGGTACGAGCAGTACTTC. It translates to CASRLAGTGYEQYF.

The chain uses TRBV19 and TRBJ1-2, with TRBD1 identical over 7 bases. Germline V CDR1 and CDR2: LNHDA, SQIVND (reference sequence). The V segment lost 4 bases and the J segment 5 bases; nucleotides outside the gene matches: 4. The CDR3 totals 13 residues. CDR3 nucleotides: TGTGCCAGTAGTAAGGACAGGCGATATGGCTACACCTTC. This encodes CASSKDRRYGYTF.

This chain uses TRBV19 with TRBJ2-1, with 7 bases aligning to TRBD2. The V gene's germline CDR1 is LNHDA and CDR2 SQIVND (reference sequence). The CDR3 is 14 amino acids. V lost 11 bases, J lost 5 bases, and 12 bases stayed unmatched. The CDR3 sequence: CASRGEGLDNEQFF. In nucleotides, the CDR3 is TGTGCCTCACGAGGGGAGGGCCTAGACAATGAGCAGTTCTTC.